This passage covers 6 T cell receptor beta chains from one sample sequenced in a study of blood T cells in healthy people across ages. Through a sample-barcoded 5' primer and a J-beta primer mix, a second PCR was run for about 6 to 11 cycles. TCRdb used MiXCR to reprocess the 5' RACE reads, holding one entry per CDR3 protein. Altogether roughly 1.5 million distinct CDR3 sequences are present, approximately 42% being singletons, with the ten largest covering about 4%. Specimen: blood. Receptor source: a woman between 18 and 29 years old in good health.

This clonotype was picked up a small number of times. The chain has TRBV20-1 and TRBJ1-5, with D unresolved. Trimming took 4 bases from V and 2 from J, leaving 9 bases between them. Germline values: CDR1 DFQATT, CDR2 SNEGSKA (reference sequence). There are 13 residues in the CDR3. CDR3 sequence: CSAISHGNQPQHF. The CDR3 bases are TGCAGTGCTATCTCGCACGGCAATCAGCCCCAGCATTTT.

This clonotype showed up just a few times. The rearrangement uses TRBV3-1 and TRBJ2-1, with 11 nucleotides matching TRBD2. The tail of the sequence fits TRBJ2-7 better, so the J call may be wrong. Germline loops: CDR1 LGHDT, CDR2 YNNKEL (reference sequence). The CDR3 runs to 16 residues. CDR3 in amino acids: CASSPTSGGLYNEQYF. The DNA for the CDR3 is TGTGCCAGCAGCCCAACTAGCGGGGGCCTCTACAATGAGCAGTACTTC.

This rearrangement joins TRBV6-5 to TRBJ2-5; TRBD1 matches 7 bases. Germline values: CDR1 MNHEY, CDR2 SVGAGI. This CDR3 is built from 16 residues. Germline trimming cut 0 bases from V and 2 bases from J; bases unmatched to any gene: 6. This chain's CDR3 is CASSYSGTATQETQYF. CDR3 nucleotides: TGTGCCAGCAGTTACTCGGGGACAGCGACTCAAGAGACCCAGTACTTC.

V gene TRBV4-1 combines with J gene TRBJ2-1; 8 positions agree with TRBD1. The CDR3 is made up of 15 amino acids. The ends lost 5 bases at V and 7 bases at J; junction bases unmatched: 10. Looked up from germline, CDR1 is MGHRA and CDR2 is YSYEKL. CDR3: CASSEGQALGNEQFF. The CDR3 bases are TGCGCCAGCAGCGAGGGACAGGCCTTGGGGAATGAGCAGTTCTTC.

CDR3 nucleotide sequence: TGCGCCAGCAGCCAAAAACTAGCGGGAGTGTCGGATGAGCAGTACTTC. As protein: CASSQKLAGVSDEQYF. The chain employs TRBV4-3 and TRBJ2-5; 11 nucleotides match TRBD2. Trimming at V came to 2 bases and at J to 11 bases, leaving 13 bases not matched to a gene. This CDR3 region has 16 residues. Germline V CDR1 and CDR2: LGHNA, YSLEER.

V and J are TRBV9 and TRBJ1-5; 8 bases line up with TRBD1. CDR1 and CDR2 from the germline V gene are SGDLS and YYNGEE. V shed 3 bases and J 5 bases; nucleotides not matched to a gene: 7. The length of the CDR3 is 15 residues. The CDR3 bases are TGTGCCAGCAGCGGGACGGGACAGGTGGATCAGCCCCAGCATTTT. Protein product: CASSGTGQVDQPQHF.